This TCR beta chain was retrieved from a study of blood T cell repertoires in COVID-19. Study summary: The analysed material was cDNA or gDNA that came from T cells, B-cell-depleted T cells, or PBMCs.

Per the authors' pipeline: Amplifying reference gene primers gave estimates of nucleated cell counts. Some clones are missing from TCRdb's copy, which holds only in-frame ones; the method was immunoSEQ multiplex PCR. V and J calls and clone size are copied from that table; D and trimming were computed from the DNA. The top ten hold roughly 15% of the sample, which has roughly 190,000 clones, roughly 84% seen once. Seattle patients were enrolled during active infection and followed longitudinally. This CDR3 region has 13 residues. Trimming cost V 2 bases and J 8 bases, with 9 bases left between them. CDR1 and CDR2 (germline): ENHRY, SYGVKD.

The sequence derives from a woman aged 70-85 years with COVID-19, enrolled during active disease. The chain employs TRBV10-3 and TRBJ1-4; tentatively, D is TRBD1 (5 bases). Sequencing was performed on peripheral blood. The DNA of the CDR3 is TGTGCCATCAGTGAGGGGGCAGGGGAAAAACTGTTTTTT. Translation gives CAISEGAGEKLFF.